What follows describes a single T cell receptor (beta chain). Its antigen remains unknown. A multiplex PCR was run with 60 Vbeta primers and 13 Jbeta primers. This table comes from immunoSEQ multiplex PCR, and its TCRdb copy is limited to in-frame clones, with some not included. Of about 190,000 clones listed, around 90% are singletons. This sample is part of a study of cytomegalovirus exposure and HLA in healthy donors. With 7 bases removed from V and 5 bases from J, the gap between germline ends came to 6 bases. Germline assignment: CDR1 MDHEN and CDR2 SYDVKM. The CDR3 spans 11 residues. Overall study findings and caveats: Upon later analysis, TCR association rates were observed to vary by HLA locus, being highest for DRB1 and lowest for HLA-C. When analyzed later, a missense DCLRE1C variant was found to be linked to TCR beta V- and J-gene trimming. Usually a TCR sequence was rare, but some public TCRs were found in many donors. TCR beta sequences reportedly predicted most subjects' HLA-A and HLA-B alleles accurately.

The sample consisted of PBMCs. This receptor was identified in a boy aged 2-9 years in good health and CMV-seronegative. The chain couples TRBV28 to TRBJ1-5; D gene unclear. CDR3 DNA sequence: TGTGCCAGCAAGGGAGATCAGCCCCAGCATTTT. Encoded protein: CASKGDQPQHF. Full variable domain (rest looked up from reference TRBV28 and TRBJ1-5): DVKVTQSSRYLVKRTGEKVFLECVQDMDHENMFWYRQDPGLGLRLIYFSYDVKMKEKGDIPEGYSVSREKKERFSLILESASTNQTSMYLCASKGDQPQHFGDGTRLSIL.